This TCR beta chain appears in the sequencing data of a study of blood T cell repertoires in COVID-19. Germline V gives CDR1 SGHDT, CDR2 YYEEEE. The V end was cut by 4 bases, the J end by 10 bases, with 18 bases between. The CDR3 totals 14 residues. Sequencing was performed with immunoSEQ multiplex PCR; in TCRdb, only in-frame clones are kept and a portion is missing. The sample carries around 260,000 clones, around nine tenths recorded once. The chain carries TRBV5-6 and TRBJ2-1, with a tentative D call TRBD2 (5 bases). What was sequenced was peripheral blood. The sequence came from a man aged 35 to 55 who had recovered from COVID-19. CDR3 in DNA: TGTGCCAGCAGCACGCGTCTGGGTCCGGGAGAGCAGTTCTTC. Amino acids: CASSTRLGPGEQFF.